These T cell receptor beta chains were read from a single sample in a study of OX40 agonist ivuxolimab in advanced cancers. TCRdb's table, derived via immunoSEQ multiplex PCR, lists solely in-frame clones and lacks some. This sample has 70,000 to 90,000 clones; 80% to 90% occur once, and the top ten carry over 9.5%. Material: CD4+ or CD8+ T cells sorted from blood, obtained in a trial of the OX40 agonist ivuxolimab. Receptors were obtained from an adult with an advanced solid tumor such as melanoma, head and neck, liver or kidney cancer. Both conserved end residues are part of each CDR3. A D gene is named only where the DNA matches it firmly. Some rows mark clone size as missing; the rest say once, few, many or name a class of expanded clone.

V: TRBV4-2; J: TRBJ2-3; size: .; D: .; CDR3: CASSQYSEGMDTQYF; DNA: TGTGCCAGCAGCCAATATTCGGAGGGTATGGATACGCAGTATTTT
V: TRBV6-1; J: TRBJ2-3; size: .; D: .; CDR3: CASTRVGARGDTQYF; DNA: TGTGCCAGCACTCGAGTGGGGGCCCGCGGAGATACGCAGTATTTT
V: TRBV19; J: TRBJ2-7; size: .; D: TRBD2; CDR3: CASRQTLAGEYEQYF; DNA: TGTGCCAGTCGTCAAACTCTAGCGGGAGAGTACGAGCAGTACTTC
V: TRBV19; J: TRBJ2-4; size: .; D: .; CDR3: CASSIEVSPLLAKNIQYF; DNA: TGTGCCAGTAGTATCGAGGTTTCCCCGCTGCTAGCCAAAAACATTCAGTACTTC
V: TRBV6-1; J: TRBJ2-5; size: .; D: TRBD2; CDR3: CSQAGGGETQYF; DNA: TGCTCCCAAGCGGGGGGAGGGGAGACCCAGTACTTC
V: TRBV6-5; J: TRBJ1-2; size: .; D: TRBD1; CDR3: CASSNDLTGDRGYTF; DNA: TGTGCCAGCAGCAACGATTTGACAGGGGACCGCGGCTACACCTTC
V: TRBV6-5; J: TRBJ2-4; size: few; D: .; CDR3: CASSDIRAKNIQYF; DNA: TGTGCCAGCAGTGATATCCGAGCCAAAAACATTCAGTACTTC
V: TRBV6-4; J: TRBJ2-1; size: .; D: TRBD2; CDR3: CASRSLAGGYEQFF; DNA: TGTGCCAGCCGTTCCCTAGCGGGAGGCTATGAGCAGTTCTTC
V: TRBV5-1; J: TRBJ1-4; size: once; D: .; CDR3: CASSFGRATTNEKLFF; DNA: TGCGCCAGCAGCTTTGGAAGGGCCACAACTAATGAAAAACTGTTTTTT
V: TRBV10-1; J: TRBJ1-1; size: .; D: .; CDR3: CASSGGLNTEAFF; DNA: TGCGCCAGTAGCGGAGGTCTGAACACTGAAGCTTTCTTT
V: TRBV7-9; J: TRBJ2-3; size: .; D: .; CDR3: CASSLGPHRRDTQYF; DNA: TGTGCCAGCAGCTTAGGTCCCCATCGGCGGGATACGCAGTATTTT
V: TRBV18; J: TRBJ1-2; size: few; D: .; CDR3: CASSTLGYGYTF; DNA: TGTGCCAGCTCAACTTTGGGCTATGGCTACACCTTC
V: TRBV4-1; J: TRBJ2-1; size: few; D: .; CDR3: CASSQGGRATGYEQFF; DNA: TGCGCCAGCAGCCAGGGGGGCAGGGCTACGGGGTATGAGCAGTTCTTC
V: TRBV14; J: TRBJ2-1; size: .; D: .; CDR3: CASSHRLNSYNEQFF; DNA: TGTGCCAGCAGCCATCGACTCAACTCCTACAATGAGCAGTTCTTC
V: TRBV7-9; J: TRBJ1-4; size: .; D: TRBD1; CDR3: CASSANRGQGKLFF; DNA: TGTGCCAGCAGCGCGAACAGGGGGCAGGGAAAACTGTTTTTT
V: TRBV6-1; J: TRBJ1-2; size: .; D: TRBD1; CDR3: CASRQGMSYGYTF; DNA: TGTGCCTCCCGACAGGGAATGTCCTATGGCTACACCTTC
V: TRBV7-8; J: TRBJ2-1; size: .; D: .; CDR3: CASTKRVSSSYNEQFF; DNA: TGTGCCAGTACAAAGCGGGTCTCTAGCTCCTACAATGAGCAGTTCTTC
V: TRBV6-5; J: TRBJ2-7; size: .; D: TRBD1; CDR3: CASKYTTGTDYEQYF; DNA: TGTGCCAGCAAGTACACAACCGGGACAGATTACGAGCAGTACTTC
V: TRBV6-5; J: TRBJ1-1; size: .; D: .; CDR3: CASSYSRKNTEAFF; DNA: TGTGCCAGCAGTTATAGTAGAAAGAACACTGAAGCTTTCTTT
V: TRBV2; J: TRBJ2-5; size: .; D: TRBD1; CDR3: CASSAVDRFSGTQYF; DNA: TGTGCCAGCAGTGCAGTGGACAGGTTCTCGGGGACCCAGTACTTC
V: TRBV10-3; J: TRBJ1-2; size: few; D: .; CDR3: CAITDQSYGYTF; DNA: TGTGCCATCACCGATCAGAGTTATGGCTACACCTTC
V: TRBV28; J: TRBJ1-1; size: .; D: .; CDR3: CASSSGGLGAFF; DNA: TGTGCCAGCAGCTCCGGGGGGCTCGGGGCTTTCTTT
V: TRBV25-1; J: TRBJ2-7; size: .; D: TRBD1; CDR3: CASSGEQGDNYEQYF; DNA: TGTGCCAGCAGTGGAGAGCAGGGGGATAACTACGAGCAGTACTTC
V: TRBV10-3; J: TRBJ2-1; size: .; D: TRBD2; CDR3: CAIRQGLAGENEQFF; DNA: TGTGCCATCAGACAAGGACTAGCGGGAGAAAATGAGCAGTTCTTC
V: TRBV28; J: TRBJ1-4; size: once; D: TRBD1; CDR3: CASSLWAGGNEKLFF; DNA: TGTGCCAGCAGTTTATGGGCAGGGGGTAATGAAAAACTGTTTTTT
V: TRBV18; J: TRBJ2-3; size: .; D: TRBD2; CDR3: CASSPGRTSGDTQYF; DNA: TGTGCCAGCTCACCGGGCAGGACTAGCGGGGATACGCAGTATTTT
V: TRBV10-3; J: TRBJ2-7; size: few; D: TRBD2; CDR3: CAIQEASGGTQYF; DNA: TGTGCCATCCAAGAGGCTAGCGGGGGGACGCAGTACTTC
V: TRBV7-9; J: TRBJ2-5; size: .; D: TRBD1; CDR3: CASSEGATQETQYF; DNA: TGTGCCAGCAGCGAGGGGGCGACCCAAGAGACCCAGTACTTC
V: TRBV7-8; J: TRBJ2-2; size: .; D: .; CDR3: CASSLAYGGLNTGELFF; DNA: TGTGCCAGCAGCTTAGCCTATGGGGGGCTCAACACCGGGGAGCTGTTTTTT
V: TRBV2; J: TRBJ1-2; size: once; D: .; CDR3: CASRREGKYTF; DNA: TGTGCCAGCAGACGGGAAGGGAAATACACCTTC
V: TRBV18; J: TRBJ2-7; size: .; D: .; CDR3: CASSPQGRSEQYF; DNA: TGTGCCAGCTCACCACAGGGGCGCAGCGAGCAGTACTTC
V: TRBV5-6; J: TRBJ2-3; size: .; D: .; CDR3: CASSFGVHTLGTQYF; DNA: TGTGCCAGCAGCTTTGGGGTCCATACACTGGGTACGCAGTATTTT
V: TRBV9; J: TRBJ2-1; size: once; D: .; CDR3: CASSTTSDLSEQFF; DNA: TGTGCCAGCAGCACAACCTCGGACTTATCTGAGCAGTTCTTC
V: TRBV5-4; J: TRBJ2-7; size: .; D: TRBD2; CDR3: CASSLVAGGSDEQYF; DNA: TGTGCCAGCAGCTTGGTTGCGGGAGGGTCGGACGAGCAGTACTTC
V: TRBV25-1; J: TRBJ1-2; size: .; D: TRBD1; CDR3: CASSDPRQGMNYGYTF; DNA: TGTGCCAGCAGTGATCCCAGACAGGGGATGAACTATGGCTACACCTTC
V: TRBV18; J: TRBJ1-1; size: once; D: TRBD1; CDR3: CASSQGAGTEAFF; DNA: TGTGCCAGCTCACAGGGGGCTGGGACTGAAGCTTTCTTT
V: TRBV28; J: TRBJ2-1; size: .; D: TRBD2; CDR3: CASRSSAGGAYNEQFF; DNA: TGTGCCAGCAGGTCCTCAGCGGGAGGAGCCTACAATGAGCAGTTCTTC
V: TRBV11-3; J: TRBJ1-2; size: .; D: .; CDR3: CASSLDDSGNGYTF; DNA: TGTGCCAGCAGCTTAGACGACAGCGGAAATGGCTACACCTTC
V: TRBV28; J: TRBJ1-4; size: .; D: TRBD1; CDR3: CASSKSAYRGRGEKLFF; DNA: TGTGCCAGCAGTAAATCCGCCTACAGGGGGCGCGGAGAAAAACTGTTTTTT
V: TRBV11-2; J: TRBJ2-7; size: .; D: TRBD1; CDR3: CASSWTGYEQYF; DNA: TGTGCCAGCAGCTGGACAGGGTACGAGCAGTACTTC
V: TRBV5-1; J: TRBJ2-7; size: .; D: .; CDR3: CASSLDGFSYEQYF; DNA: TGCGCCAGCAGCTTGGACGGTTTCTCCTACGAGCAGTACTTC
V: TRBV4-1; J: TRBJ1-6; size: .; D: .; CDR3: CASSQDTRPGNSPLHF; DNA: TGCGCCAGCAGCCAAGATACCAGGCCAGGTAATTCACCCCTCCACTTT
V: TRBV21-1; J: TRBJ1-2; size: .; D: .; CDR3: CASSKEANGDTGSANYGYTF; DNA: TGTGCCAGCAGCAAAGAAGCTAACGGGGATACGGGTTCAGCTAACTATGGCTACACCTTC
V: TRBV6-6; J: TRBJ2-3; size: .; D: .; CDR3: CASSYELRVSTDTQYF; DNA: TGTGCCAGCAGTTACGAACTCCGGGTCTCCACAGATACGCAGTATTTT
V: TRBV7-9; J: TRBJ2-7; size: .; D: TRBD1; CDR3: CASSFGDRDSYEQYF; DNA: TGTGCCAGCAGCTTTGGGGACAGGGACTCCTACGAGCAGTACTTC
V: TRBV19; J: TRBJ1-1; size: .; D: .; CDR3: CASSNKEGTEAFF; DNA: TGTGCCAGTAGTAATAAGGAAGGGACTGAAGCTTTCTTT
V: TRBV28; J: TRBJ2-1; size: once; D: TRBD2; CDR3: CASRLAGSYNEQFF; DNA: TGTGCCAGCAGGCTAGCGGGCTCCTACAATGAGCAGTTCTTC
V: TRBV18; J: TRBJ2-7; size: .; D: .; CDR3: CASSQDGGINEYF; DNA: TGTGCCAGCTCACAGGACGGAGGAATAAATGAATACTTC
V: TRBV2; J: TRBJ2-5; size: .; D: .; CDR3: CASSQGLKGLRQYF; DNA: TGTGCCAGCAGCCAGGGCCTCAAAGGTCTAAGGCAGTACTTC
V: TRBV4-1; J: TRBJ2-5; size: .; D: TRBD1; CDR3: CASSQPDRDTQETQYF; DNA: TGCGCCAGCAGCCAACCGGACAGGGATACACAAGAGACCCAGTACTTC
V: TRBV5-6; J: TRBJ1-4; size: .; D: .; CDR3: CASSLLDSTNEKLFF; DNA: TGTGCCAGCAGCTTGCTGGACAGCACTAATGAAAAACTGTTTTTT
V: TRBV15; J: TRBJ2-3; size: .; D: TRBD1; CDR3: CATSRVTGGSDTQYF; DNA: TGTGCCACCAGCAGAGTGACAGGGGGATCAGATACGCAGTATTTT
V: TRBV5-1; J: TRBJ1-2; size: .; D: .; CDR3: CASSGEAEGYTF; DNA: TGCGCCAGCAGCGGTGAGGCTGAGGGCTACACCTTC
V: TRBV18; J: TRBJ1-1; size: .; D: .; CDR3: CASSPQGGTEAFF; DNA: TGTGCCAGCTCACCTCAGGGAGGCACTGAAGCTTTCTTT
V: TRBV7-3; J: TRBJ1-5; size: few; D: .; CDR3: CASSLNLGPLNQPQHF; DNA: TGTGCCAGCAGCTTAAATCTCGGGCCTCTCAATCAGCCCCAGCATTTT
V: TRBV10-3; J: TRBJ2-7; size: .; D: TRBD2; CDR3: CAISGLAGLTQQYF; DNA: TGTGCCATCAGCGGACTAGCGGGCCTTACGCAGCAGTACTTC
V: TRBV6-1; J: TRBJ1-6; size: .; D: .; CDR3: CASGNRPWDSPLHF; DNA: TGTGCCAGCGGGAACCGACCCTGGGATTCACCCCTCCACTTT
V: TRBV29-1; J: TRBJ2-5; size: .; D: .; CDR3: CSVGQTGLEYF; DNA: TGCAGCGTTGGGCAGACAGGTTTGGAGTACTTC
V: TRBV28; J: TRBJ2-1; size: .; D: TRBD2; CDR3: CASSLLSSGRDNEQFF; DNA: TGTGCCAGCAGTTTATTATCTAGCGGGAGGGACAATGAGCAGTTCTTC
V: TRBV19; J: TRBJ1-1; size: .; D: .; CDR3: CASSSPGGASITEAFF; DNA: TGTGCCAGTAGTTCCCCGGGGGGGGCGAGTATTACTGAAGCTTTCTTT